This TCR beta chain originates from a study of Graves' ophthalmopathy and Graves' hyperthyroidism. The CDR3 runs 17 residues. Germline assignment: CDR1 ENHRY and CDR2 SYGVKD. About this clonotype itself: The antigen is unknown. A read error may account for a junction end that differs from germline.

Amplification from RNA transcripts yielded the TCR beta CDR3 regions. An initial RT-PCR round employing HTBI primers preceded a second-round multiplex PCR. TCRdb passed the multiplex PCR reads through MiXCR, listing each CDR3 protein once. Of around 600,000 distinct CDR3 sequences listed, about two fifths are singletons. Study-wide findings and caveats: The model's prediction of ophthalmopathy progression had roughly 70% sensitivity and around 78% specificity.

Patients were left out if they had other autoimmune diseases, uncontrolled infections, pregnancy or lactation. The source of the PBMCs was about 10 ml of fresh peripheral blood. The specimen was peripheral blood. V is TRBV10-3 and J is TRBJ2-7; 10 bases align to TRBD2. This TCR came from an adult man with Graves' ophthalmopathy. CDR3 in DNA: TGTGCCATCAGCGAGTCATTTACCGCTAGCGGGAGTTACGGGCAGTACTTC. It translates to CAISESFTASGSYGQYF.